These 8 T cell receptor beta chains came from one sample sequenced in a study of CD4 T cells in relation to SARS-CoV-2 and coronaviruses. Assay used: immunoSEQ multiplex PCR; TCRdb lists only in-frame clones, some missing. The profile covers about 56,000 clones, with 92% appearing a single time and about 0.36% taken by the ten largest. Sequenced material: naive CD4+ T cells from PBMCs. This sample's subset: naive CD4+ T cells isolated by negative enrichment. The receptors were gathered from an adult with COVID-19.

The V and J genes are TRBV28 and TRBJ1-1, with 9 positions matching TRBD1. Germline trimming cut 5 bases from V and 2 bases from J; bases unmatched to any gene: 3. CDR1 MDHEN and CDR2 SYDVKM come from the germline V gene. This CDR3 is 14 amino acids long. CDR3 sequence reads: CASSLGQGNTEAFF. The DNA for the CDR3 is TGTGCCAGCAGTCTGGGACAGGGTAACACTGAAGCTTTCTTT.

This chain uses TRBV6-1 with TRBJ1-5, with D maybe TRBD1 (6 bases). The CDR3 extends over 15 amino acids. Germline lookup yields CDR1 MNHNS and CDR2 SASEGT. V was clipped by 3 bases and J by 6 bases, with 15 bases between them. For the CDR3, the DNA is TGTGCCAGCAGTGACGGGAAAAGGGGGGGTCAGCCCCAGCATTTT. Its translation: CASSDGKRGGQPQHF.

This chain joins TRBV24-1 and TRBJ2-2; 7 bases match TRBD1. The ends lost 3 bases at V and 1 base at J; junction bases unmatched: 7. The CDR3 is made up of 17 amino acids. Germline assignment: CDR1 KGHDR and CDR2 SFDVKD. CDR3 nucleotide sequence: TGTGCCACCAGTGATCCAAGACAGGGAGTGAACACCGGGGAGCTGTTTTTT. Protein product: CATSDPRQGVNTGELFF.

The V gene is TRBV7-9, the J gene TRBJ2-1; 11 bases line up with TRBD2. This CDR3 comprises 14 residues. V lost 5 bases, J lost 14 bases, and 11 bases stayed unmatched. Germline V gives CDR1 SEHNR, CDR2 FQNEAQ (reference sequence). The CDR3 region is CASSLEVSGRGKFF. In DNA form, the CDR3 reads TGTGCCAGCAGCCTAGAGGTTAGCGGGAGGGGAAAGTTCTTC.

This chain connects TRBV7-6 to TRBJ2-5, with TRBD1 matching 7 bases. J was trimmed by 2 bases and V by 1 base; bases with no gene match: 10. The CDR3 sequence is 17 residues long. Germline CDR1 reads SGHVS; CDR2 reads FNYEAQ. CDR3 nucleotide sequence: TGTGCCAGCAGCTTAGATCCAACAGGGGCCCAACAAGAGACCCAGTACTTC. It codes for CASSLDPTGAQQETQYF.

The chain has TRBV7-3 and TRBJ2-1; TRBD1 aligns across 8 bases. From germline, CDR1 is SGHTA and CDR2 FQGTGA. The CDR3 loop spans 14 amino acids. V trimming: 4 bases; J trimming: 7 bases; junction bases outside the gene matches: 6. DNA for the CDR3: TGTGCCAGCAGCTCCCGACAGGGGACAAATGAGCAGTTCTTC. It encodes CASSSRQGTNEQFF.

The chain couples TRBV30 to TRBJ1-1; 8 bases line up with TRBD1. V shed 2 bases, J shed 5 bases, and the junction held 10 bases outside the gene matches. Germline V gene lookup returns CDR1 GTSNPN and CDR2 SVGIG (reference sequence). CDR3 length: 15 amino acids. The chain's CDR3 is CAWSITWTGRTEAFF. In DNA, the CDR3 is TGTGCCTGGAGTATTACCTGGACAGGGAGGACTGAAGCTTTCTTT.

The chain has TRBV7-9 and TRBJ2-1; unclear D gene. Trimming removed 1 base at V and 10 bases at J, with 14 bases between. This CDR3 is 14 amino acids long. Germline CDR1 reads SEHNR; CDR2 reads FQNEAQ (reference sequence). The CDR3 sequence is CASSLVVGAGEQFF. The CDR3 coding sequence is TGTGCCAGCAGCTTAGTCGTCGGAGCCGGGGAGCAGTTCTTC. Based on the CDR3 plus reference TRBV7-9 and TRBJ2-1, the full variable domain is DTGVSQNPRHKITKRGQNVTFRCDPISEHNRLYWYRQTLGQGPEFLTYFQNEAQLEKSRLLSDRFSAERPKGSFSTLEIQRTEQGDSAMYLCASSLVVGAGEQFFGPGTRLTVL.